What follows is one T cell receptor (beta chain) and its context. These data are taken from a study of blood T cell repertoires in COVID-19. Study information: The United States, Italy and Spain supplied acute and convalescent COVID-19 samples. T cells, B-cell-depleted T cells, or PBMCs provided the cDNA or gDNA that served as material.

Methods used by the authors: Estimation of nucleated cell counts relied on the amplification of reference gene primers. Repertoires were generated with immunoSEQ multiplex PCR, while TCRdb's copy carries only in-frame clones and drops some. V and J calls and clone size come straight from that table; D and trimming were deduced from the DNA. The sample lists approximately 220,000 clones, roughly 85% seen once, with roughly 2.5% in the top ten. Source material: peripheral blood. The sequence was obtained from a woman aged 40 to 55 with active or convalescent COVID-19.

The DNA for the CDR3 is TGTGCCAGCAGCATCCGGAACACTGAAGCTTTCTTT. It yields the protein CASSIRNTEAFF. The rearrangement joins TRBV21-1 to TRBJ1-1. TRBV21-1 is a pseudogene segment. The CDR3 runs 12 residues.